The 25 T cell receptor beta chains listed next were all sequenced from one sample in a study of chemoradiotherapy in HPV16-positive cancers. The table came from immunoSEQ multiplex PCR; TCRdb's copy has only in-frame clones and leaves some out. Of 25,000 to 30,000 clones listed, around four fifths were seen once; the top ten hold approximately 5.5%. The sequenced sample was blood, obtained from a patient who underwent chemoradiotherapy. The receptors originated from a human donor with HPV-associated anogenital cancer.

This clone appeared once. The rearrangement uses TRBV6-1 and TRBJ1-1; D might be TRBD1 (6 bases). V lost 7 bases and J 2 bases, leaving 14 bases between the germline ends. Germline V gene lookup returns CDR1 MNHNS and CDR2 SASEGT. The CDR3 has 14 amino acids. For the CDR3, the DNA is TGTGCCAGCACTAGACAGGACCATAACACTGAAGCTTTCTTT. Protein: CASTRQDHNTEAFF.

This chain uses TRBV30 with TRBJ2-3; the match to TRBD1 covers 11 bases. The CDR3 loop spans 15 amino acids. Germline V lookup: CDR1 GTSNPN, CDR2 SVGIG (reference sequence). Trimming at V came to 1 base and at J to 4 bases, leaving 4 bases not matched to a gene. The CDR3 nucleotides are TGTGCCTGGAGTGGCAGGACAGGGGGCGCAGATACGCAGTATTTT. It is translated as CAWSGRTGGADTQYF.

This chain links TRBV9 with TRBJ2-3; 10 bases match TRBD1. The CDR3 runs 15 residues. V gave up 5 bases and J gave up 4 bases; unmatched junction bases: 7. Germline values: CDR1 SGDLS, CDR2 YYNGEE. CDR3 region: CASSVDRGLADTQYF. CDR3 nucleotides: TGTGCCAGCAGTGTGGACAGGGGGTTGGCAGATACGCAGTATTTT.

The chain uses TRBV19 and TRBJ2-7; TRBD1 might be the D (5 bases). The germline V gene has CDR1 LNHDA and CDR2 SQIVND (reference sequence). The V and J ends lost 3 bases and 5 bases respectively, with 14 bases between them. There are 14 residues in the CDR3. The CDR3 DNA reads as TGTGCCAGTAGTATTTGGTCGCAGGGCGACGAGCAGTACTTC. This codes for CASSIWSQGDEQYF.

The CDR3 nucleotides read TGTGCCAGCAGCTTAGGAGTGCTAGAACGAGGGGACATTCAGTACTTC. Protein sequence: CASSLGVLERGDIQYF. This chain links TRBV7-9 with TRBJ2-4, with D possibly being TRBD1 or TRBD2 (5 bases each). CDR3 length: 16 residues. CDR1 SEHNR and CDR2 FQNEAQ come from the germline V gene (reference sequence). V was clipped by 1 base and J by 8 bases, with 18 bases between them.

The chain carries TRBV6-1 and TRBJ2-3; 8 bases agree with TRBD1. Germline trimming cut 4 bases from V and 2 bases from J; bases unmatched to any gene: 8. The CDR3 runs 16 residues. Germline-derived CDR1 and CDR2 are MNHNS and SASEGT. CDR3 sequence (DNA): TGTGCCAGCAGTGCCCGACAGGGGAAGAACACAGATACGCAGTATTTT. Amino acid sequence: CASSARQGKNTDTQYF.

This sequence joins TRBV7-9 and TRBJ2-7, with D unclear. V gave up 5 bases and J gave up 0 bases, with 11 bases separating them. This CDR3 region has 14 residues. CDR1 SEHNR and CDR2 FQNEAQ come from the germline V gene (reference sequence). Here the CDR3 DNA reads TGTGCCAGCAGCGTAGACACGGCCTCCTACGAGCAGTACTTC. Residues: CASSVDTASYEQYF.

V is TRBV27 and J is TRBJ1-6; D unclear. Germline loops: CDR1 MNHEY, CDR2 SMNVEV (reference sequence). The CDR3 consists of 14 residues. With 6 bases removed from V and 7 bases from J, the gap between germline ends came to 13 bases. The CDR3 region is CASSPLIGNSPLHF. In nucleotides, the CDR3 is TGTGCCAGCAGCCCCCTTATAGGGAATTCACCCCTCCACTTT.

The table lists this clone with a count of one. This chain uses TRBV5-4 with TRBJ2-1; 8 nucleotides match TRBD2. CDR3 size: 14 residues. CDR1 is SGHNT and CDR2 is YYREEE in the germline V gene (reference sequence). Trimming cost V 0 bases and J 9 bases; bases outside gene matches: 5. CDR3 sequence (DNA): TGTGCCAGCAGCTTGGTCGGGGGGGCCACTGAGCAGTTCTTC. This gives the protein CASSLVGGATEQFF.

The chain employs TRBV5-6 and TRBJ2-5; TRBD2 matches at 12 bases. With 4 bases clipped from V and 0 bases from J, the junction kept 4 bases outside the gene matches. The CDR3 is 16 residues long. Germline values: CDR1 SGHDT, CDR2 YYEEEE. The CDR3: CASSQGLAGYQETQYF. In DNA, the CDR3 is TGTGCCAGCAGCCAAGGACTAGCGGGGTACCAAGAGACCCAGTACTTC.

CDR3 protein: CASSFSSGRTDTQYF. As DNA, the CDR3 is TGTGCCAGCAGCTTCTCTAGCGGCCGCACAGATACGCAGTATTTT. The chain carries TRBV5-5 and TRBJ2-3; 7 positions agree with TRBD2. Germline CDR1 SGHKS, CDR2 YYEKEE (reference sequence). CDR3 size: 15 residues. V lost 2 bases to trimming and J lost 1 base; unmatched junction nucleotides: 4.

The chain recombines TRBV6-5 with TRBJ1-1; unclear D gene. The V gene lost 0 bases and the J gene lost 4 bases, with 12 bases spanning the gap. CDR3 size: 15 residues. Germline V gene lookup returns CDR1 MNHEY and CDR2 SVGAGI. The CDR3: CASSYSISGITEAFF. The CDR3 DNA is TGTGCCAGCAGTTACTCGATATCTGGAATCACTGAAGCTTTCTTT.

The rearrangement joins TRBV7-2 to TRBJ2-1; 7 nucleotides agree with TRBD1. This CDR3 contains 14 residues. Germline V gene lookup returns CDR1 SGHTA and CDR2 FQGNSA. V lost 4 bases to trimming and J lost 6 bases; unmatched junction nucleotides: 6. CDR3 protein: CASSSWRQGNEQFF. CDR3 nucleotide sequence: TGTGCCAGCAGCTCGTGGCGACAGGGCAATGAGCAGTTCTTC.

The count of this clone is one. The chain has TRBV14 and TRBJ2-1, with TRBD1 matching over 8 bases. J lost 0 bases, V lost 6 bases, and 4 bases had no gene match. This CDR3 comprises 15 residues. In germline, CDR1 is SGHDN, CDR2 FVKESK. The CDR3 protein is CASRRTGSSYNEQFF. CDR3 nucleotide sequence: TGTGCCAGCAGGAGGACAGGGAGCTCCTACAATGAGCAGTTCTTC.

The CDR3 reads CASSSSSGGAQGNEQFF. The CDR3 region has the DNA TGCGCCAGCAGCTCTTCTAGCGGGGGGGCGCAAGGAAATGAGCAGTTCTTC. The V call is TRBV5-1, the J call TRBJ2-1; 12 bases line up with TRBD2. Germline CDR1 and CDR2: SGHRS and YFSETQ. This CDR3 spans 17 amino acids. The V and J ends lost 3 bases and 7 bases, in that order; junction bases with no gene match: 11.

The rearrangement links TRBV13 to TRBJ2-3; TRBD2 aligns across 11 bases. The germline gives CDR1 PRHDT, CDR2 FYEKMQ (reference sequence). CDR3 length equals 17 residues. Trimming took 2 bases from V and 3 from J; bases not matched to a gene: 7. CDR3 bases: TGTGCCAGCAGCTTATCCGGGACTAGCGGCGTAACAGATACGCAGTATTTT. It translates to CASSLSGTSGVTDTQYF.

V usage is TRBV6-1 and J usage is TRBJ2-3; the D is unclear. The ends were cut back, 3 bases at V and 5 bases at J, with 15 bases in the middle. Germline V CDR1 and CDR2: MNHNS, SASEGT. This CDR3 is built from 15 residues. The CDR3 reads CASSDPGRPGDTQYF. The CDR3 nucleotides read TGTGCCAGCAGTGACCCTGGACGTCCCGGAGATACGCAGTATTTT.

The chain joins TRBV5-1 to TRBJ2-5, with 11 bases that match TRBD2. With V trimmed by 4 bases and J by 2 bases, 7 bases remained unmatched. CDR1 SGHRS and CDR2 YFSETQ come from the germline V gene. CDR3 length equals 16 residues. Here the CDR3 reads CASSPRTSGRQETQYF. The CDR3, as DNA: TGCGCCAGCAGCCCACGGACTAGCGGGCGGCAAGAGACCCAGTACTTC.

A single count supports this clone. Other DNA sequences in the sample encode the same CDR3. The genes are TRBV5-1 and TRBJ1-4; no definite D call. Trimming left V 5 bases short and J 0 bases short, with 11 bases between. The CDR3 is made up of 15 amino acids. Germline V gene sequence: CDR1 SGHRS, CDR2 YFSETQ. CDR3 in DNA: TGCGCCAGCAGGATACTTGGCTCAACTAATGAAAAACTGTTTTTT. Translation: CASRILGSTNEKLFF.

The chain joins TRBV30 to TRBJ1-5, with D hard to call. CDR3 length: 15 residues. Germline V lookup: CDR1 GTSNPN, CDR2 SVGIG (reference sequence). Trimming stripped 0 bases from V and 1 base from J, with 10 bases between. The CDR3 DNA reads TGTGCCTGGAGTGTAGGTGGGAAGAGCAATCAGCCCCAGCATTTT. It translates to CAWSVGGKSNQPQHF.

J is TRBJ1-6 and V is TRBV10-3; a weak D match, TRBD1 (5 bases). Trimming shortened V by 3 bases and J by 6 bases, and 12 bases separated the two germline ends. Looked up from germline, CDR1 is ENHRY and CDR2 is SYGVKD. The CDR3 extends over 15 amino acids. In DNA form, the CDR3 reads TGTGCCATCAGTGACAGGGAAGACCTTAATTCACCCCTCCACTTT. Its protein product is CAISDREDLNSPLHF.

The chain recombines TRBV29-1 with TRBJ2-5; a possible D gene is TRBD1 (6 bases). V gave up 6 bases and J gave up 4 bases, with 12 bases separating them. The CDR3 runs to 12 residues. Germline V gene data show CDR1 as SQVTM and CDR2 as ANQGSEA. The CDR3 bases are TGCAGCGTGGGGGCCCCCCCAGAGACCCAGTACTTC. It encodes CSVGAPPETQYF.

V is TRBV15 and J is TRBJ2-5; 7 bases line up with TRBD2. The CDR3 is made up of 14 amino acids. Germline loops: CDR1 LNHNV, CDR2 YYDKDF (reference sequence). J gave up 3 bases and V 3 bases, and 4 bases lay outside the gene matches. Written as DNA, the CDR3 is TGTGCCACCAGCAGGGCACTAGCGAAAGAGACCCAGTACTTC. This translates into CATSRALAKETQYF.

CDR3 in amino acids: CASSTPGAATVGNQPQHF. The CDR3 nucleotides are TGTGCCAGCAGTACACCGGGGGCCGCTACGGTGGGGAATCAGCCCCAGCATTTT. V is TRBV2 and J is TRBJ1-5, with D perhaps TRBD1 (6 bases). This CDR3 spans 18 amino acids. V was cut by 5 bases and J by 4 bases, with 24 bases left in between. Germline V lookup: CDR1 SNHLY, CDR2 FYNNEI.

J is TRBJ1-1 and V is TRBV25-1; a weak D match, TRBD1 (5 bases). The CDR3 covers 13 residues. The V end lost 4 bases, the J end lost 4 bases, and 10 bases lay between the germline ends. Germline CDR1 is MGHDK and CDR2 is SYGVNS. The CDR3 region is CASSASGFTEAFF. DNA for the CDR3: TGTGCCAGCAGTGCGTCAGGGTTCACTGAAGCTTTCTTT.